This TCR beta chain originates from a study of early T cells in non-severe SARS-CoV-2 infection. Study-level results: Comparison of clonotypes with VDJdb favored anti-spike CD8 responses while missing private and CD4 specificities.

To note about this clonotype: Its antigen is not identified.

The CDR3 has 16 amino acids. Attachment of unique molecular identifiers was made to individual cDNA molecules. TCRdb reanalysed the 5' RACE reads using MiXCR and keeps one entry per CDR3 protein. The sample shows tens of thousands of distinct CDR3 sequences, over 4.5% of them seen only once. The specimen was whole blood. This sequence originates from an adult who was a healthcare worker with PCR-confirmed SARS-CoV-2 infection or an uninfected control (not recorded which). The J gene is TRBJ1-6, the V gene TRBV3-2. TRBV3-2 is a documented pseudogene. Here the CDR3 DNA reads TGTGCCAGCAGCCAAGGCCTCGCTGGTAATAATTCACCCCTCCACTTT. Translated, it gives CASSQGLAGNNSPLHF.